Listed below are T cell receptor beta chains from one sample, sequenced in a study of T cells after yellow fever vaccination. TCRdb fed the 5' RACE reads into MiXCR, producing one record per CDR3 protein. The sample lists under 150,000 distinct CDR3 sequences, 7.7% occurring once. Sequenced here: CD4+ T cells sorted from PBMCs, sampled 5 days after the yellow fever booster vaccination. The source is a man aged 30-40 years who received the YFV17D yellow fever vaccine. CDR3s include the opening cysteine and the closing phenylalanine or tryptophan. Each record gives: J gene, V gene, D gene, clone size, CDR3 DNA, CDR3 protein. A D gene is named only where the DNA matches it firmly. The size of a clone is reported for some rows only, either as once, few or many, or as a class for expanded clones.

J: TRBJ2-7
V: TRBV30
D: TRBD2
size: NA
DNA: TGTGCCTGGAGTGTAATCCGACGGGGCGGCGGGAGTCTCTACGAGCAGTACTTC
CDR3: CAWSVIRRGGGSLYEQYF

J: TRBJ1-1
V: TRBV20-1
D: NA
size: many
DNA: TGCAGTGCCCGGACAACGGTGAACACTGAAGCTTTCTTT
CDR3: CSARTTVNTEAFF

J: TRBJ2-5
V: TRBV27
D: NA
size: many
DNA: TGTGCCAGCAGTCCGACCCGCCAAATAGAGACCCAGTACTTC
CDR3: CASSPTRQIETQYF

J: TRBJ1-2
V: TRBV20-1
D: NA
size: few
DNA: TGCAGTGCTAGAGACCTAGGAAGGAACTATGGCTACACCTTC
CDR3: CSARDLGRNYGYTF

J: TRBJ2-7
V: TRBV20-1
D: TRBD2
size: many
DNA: TGCAGTGCTAGTAGCGGGACAACCTACGAGCAGTACTTC
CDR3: CSASSGTTYEQYF

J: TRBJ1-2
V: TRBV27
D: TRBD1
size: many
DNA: TGTGCCAGCAGTAGCTACGGGACAGAAAAGCTCTATGGCTACACCTTC
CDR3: CASSSYGTEKLYGYTF

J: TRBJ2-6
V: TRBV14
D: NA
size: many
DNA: TGTGCCAGCAGCCATCGGCCAGGGGCCTCTGGGGCCAACGTCCTGACTTTC
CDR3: CASSHRPGASGANVLTF

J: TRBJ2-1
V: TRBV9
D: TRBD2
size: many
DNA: TGTGCCAGCAGTCCTATTGAGGGACTAGGGGCCCATGAGCAGTTCTTC
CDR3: CASSPIEGLGAHEQFF

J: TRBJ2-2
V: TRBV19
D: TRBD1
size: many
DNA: TGTGCCAGTAGTTCGGGACAGGGAAACACCGGGGAGCTGTTTTTT
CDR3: CASSSGQGNTGELFF

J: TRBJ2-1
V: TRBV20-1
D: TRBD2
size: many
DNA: TGCAGTGCTAGTGTGACTAGCGGGAGACATGAGCAGTTCTTC
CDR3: CSASVTSGRHEQFF

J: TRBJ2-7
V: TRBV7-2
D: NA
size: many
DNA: TGTGCCAGCAGCTTAGAGGTGAGCTCCTACGAGCAGTACTTC
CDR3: CASSLEVSSYEQYF

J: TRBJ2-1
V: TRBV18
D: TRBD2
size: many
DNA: TGTGCCAGCTCGCGACTAGCGGGCCCCGATGAGCAGTTCTTC
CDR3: CASSRLAGPDEQFF

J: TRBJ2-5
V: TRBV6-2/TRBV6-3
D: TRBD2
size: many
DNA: TGTGCCAGCAGTAGACCTACTAGCGGGATTGGGACCCAGTACTTC
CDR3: CASSRPTSGIGTQYF

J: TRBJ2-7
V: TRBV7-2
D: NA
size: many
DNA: TGTGCCAGCAGCACTAGCCCAGACTACGAGCAGTACTTC
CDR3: CASSTSPDYEQYF

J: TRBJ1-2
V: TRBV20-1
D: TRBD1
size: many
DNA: TGCAGTGCTCAGACGACAGGGGGTAATACCTATGGCTACACCTTC
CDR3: CSAQTTGGNTYGYTF

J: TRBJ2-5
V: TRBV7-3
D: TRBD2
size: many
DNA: TGTGCCAGCAGCTCACAGCGGGAGGGCCGAGAGACCCAGTACTTC
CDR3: CASSSQREGRETQYF

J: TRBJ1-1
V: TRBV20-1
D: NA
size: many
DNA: TGCAGTGCTTTGAGGGCCAACATGAACACTGAAGCTTTCTTT
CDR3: CSALRANMNTEAFF

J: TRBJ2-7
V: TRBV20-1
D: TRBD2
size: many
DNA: TGCAGTGCTAGAGATTTTAGGTCTGCACTAGCGGGAAATGGGGCTCGTGAGCAGTACTTC
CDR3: CSARDFRSALAGNGAREQYF